Described below is a single T cell receptor (beta chain) sequence and its context. Possible read error: a much larger clone is one base away. This sample was included in a study of CD8+ T cells in alopecia areata. Extraction of RNA preceded its reverse transcription into cDNA, which served as the sequencing template. TCRdb's copy holds only in-frame clones and misses some; the assay was immunoSEQ multiplex PCR. Of about 60,000 clones in the sample, 35% to 55% were seen once. Trimming removed 0 bases from V and 2 bases from J, with 2 bases in between. The CDR3 is made up of 13 amino acids. Germline V lookup: CDR1 LGHNA, CDR2 YSLEER. The treatment: oral pan-JAK inhibitor, 5-10 mg twice daily.

The chain has TRBV4-3 and TRBJ1-5; D remains ambiguous. The sequences come from CD8+ T cells sorted from blood, collected around week 36, from a patient treated with tofacitinib. This TCR was recovered from a human donor with alopecia areata. CDR3 loop: CASSQDRNQPQHF. Here the CDR3 DNA reads TGCGCCAGCAGCCAAGACCGCAATCAGCCCCAGCATTTT.